A selection of T cell receptor beta chains follows, all from one sample in a study of cytomegalovirus exposure and HLA in healthy donors. This table comes from immunoSEQ multiplex PCR, and its TCRdb copy is limited to in-frame clones, with some not included. This sample yields 110,000 to 150,000 clones, of which roughly 80% are seen a single time; approximately 4.2% belongs to the top ten. The sequencing input was PBMCs. Receptors originate from a woman between 35 and 50 years old in good health and CMV-seropositive. CDR3s include the opening cysteine and the closing phenylalanine or tryptophan. A D gene is named only where the DNA matches it firmly. Size values are once, few and many counts, or a class for expanded clones, and some rows have none.

j_gene: TRBJ2-7
d_gene: TRBD2
abundance: .
v_gene: TRBV5-4
len: 12
CDR3aa: CASSSGAYEQYF
CDR3nt: TGTGCCAGCAGCAGCGGGGCCTACGAGCAGTACTTC

j_gene: TRBJ2-5
d_gene: TRBD2
abundance: .
v_gene: TRBV5-1
len: 13
CDR3aa: CASSGTREETQYF
CDR3nt: TGCGCCAGCAGCGGGACTAGAGAAGAGACCCAGTACTTC

j_gene: TRBJ2-1
d_gene: TRBD2
abundance: .
v_gene: TRBV9
len: 14
CDR3aa: CASRDSSGSHEQFF
CDR3nt: TGTGCCAGCAGAGATTCTAGCGGGAGCCATGAGCAGTTCTTC

j_gene: TRBJ2-1
d_gene: TRBD1
abundance: .
v_gene: TRBV10-1
len: 14
CDR3aa: CASRSGRDSNEQFF
CDR3nt: TGCGCCAGCCGAAGTGGCCGGGACAGCAATGAGCAGTTCTTC

j_gene: TRBJ2-3
d_gene: TRBD2
abundance: .
v_gene: TRBV2
len: 15
CDR3aa: CASSHTSGRLDTQYF
CDR3nt: TGTGCCAGCAGCCACACTAGCGGGAGGTTGGATACGCAGTATTTT

j_gene: TRBJ1-5
d_gene: TRBD1
abundance: .
v_gene: TRBV6-5
len: 15
CDR3aa: CASSLTRTGYQPQHF
CDR3nt: TGTGCCAGCAGCCTCACTAGGACAGGTTACCAGCCCCAGCATTTT

j_gene: TRBJ2-3
d_gene: TRBD1
abundance: .
v_gene: TRBV2
len: 14
CDR3aa: CASSADRGTDTQYF
CDR3nt: TGTGCCAGCAGCGCCGACAGGGGAACAGATACGCAGTATTTT

j_gene: TRBJ1-5
d_gene: .
abundance: .
v_gene: TRBV18
len: 13
CDR3aa: CASSPNIRQPQHF
CDR3nt: TGTGCCAGCTCACCCAATATTAGACAGCCCCAGCATTTT

j_gene: TRBJ2-1
d_gene: .
abundance: .
v_gene: TRBV18
len: 12
CDR3aa: CASSSYGGEQFF
CDR3nt: TGTGCCAGCTCATCCTATGGTGGTGAGCAGTTCTTC

j_gene: TRBJ2-1
d_gene: TRBD2
abundance: once
v_gene: TRBV28
len: 15
CDR3aa: CASRVGGGAYNEQFF
CDR3nt: TGTGCCAGCAGGGTTGGGGGGGGTGCCTACAATGAGCAGTTCTTC

j_gene: TRBJ2-3
d_gene: TRBD2
abundance: once
v_gene: TRBV4-3
len: 16
CDR3aa: CASSQMGGQRTDTQYF
CDR3nt: TGCGCCAGCAGCCAGATGGGAGGGCAGCGCACAGATACGCAGTATTTT

j_gene: TRBJ1-1
d_gene: .
abundance: .
v_gene: TRBV30
len: 16
CDR3aa: CATPGTESISEAEAFF
CDR3nt: TGTGCCACTCCCGGTACCGAAAGTATATCGGAGGCTGAAGCTTTCTTT

j_gene: TRBJ2-7
d_gene: TRBD2
abundance: .
v_gene: TRBV10-3
len: 13
CDR3aa: CAISMRGGNEQYF
CDR3nt: TGTGCCATCAGCATGCGGGGGGGAAACGAGCAGTACTTC

j_gene: TRBJ2-5
d_gene: .
abundance: .
v_gene: TRBV20-1
len: 8
CDR3aa: CSVGDQYF
CDR3nt: TGCAGTGTCGGGGACCAGTACTTC

j_gene: TRBJ2-7
d_gene: .
abundance: .
v_gene: TRBV2
len: 12
CDR3aa: CASSAGFYEQYF
CDR3nt: TGTGCCAGCAGTGCGGGGTTCTACGAGCAGTACTTC

j_gene: TRBJ2-7
d_gene: .
abundance: .
v_gene: TRBV27
len: 14
CDR3aa: CASSGGGDVNEQYF
CDR3nt: TGTGCCAGCAGTGGAGGGGGGGATGTTAACGAGCAGTACTTC

j_gene: TRBJ2-1
d_gene: TRBD2
abundance: .
v_gene: TRBV30
len: 14
CDR3aa: CAWKLSGVYNEQFF
CDR3nt: TGTGCCTGGAAGCTAAGCGGGGTCTACAATGAGCAGTTCTTC

j_gene: TRBJ1-3
d_gene: .
abundance: .
v_gene: TRBV6-5
len: 15
CDR3aa: CATYYVQGSGNTIYF
CDR3nt: TGTGCCACTTACTACGTCCAGGGCTCTGGAAACACCATATATTTT

j_gene: TRBJ2-7
d_gene: TRBD2
abundance: .
v_gene: TRBV28
len: 17
CDR3aa: CASSLGGLAGVPYEQYF
CDR3nt: TGTGCCAGCAGTTTAGGCGGACTAGCGGGAGTTCCGTACGAGCAGTACTTC

j_gene: TRBJ1-2
d_gene: .
abundance: .
v_gene: TRBV28
len: 10
CDR3aa: CASSSYGYTF
CDR3nt: TGTGCCAGCTCCAGTTATGGCTACACCTTC

j_gene: TRBJ2-2
d_gene: .
abundance: .
v_gene: TRBV15
len: 14
CDR3aa: CATSWTEMTGELFF
CDR3nt: TGTGCCACTTCTTGGACAGAAATGACCGGGGAGCTGTTTTTT

j_gene: TRBJ2-3
d_gene: .
abundance: .
v_gene: TRBV6-1
len: 13
CDR3aa: CASSSLDADTQYF
CDR3nt: TGTGCCAGCAGTTCTTTAGATGCAGATACGCAGTATTTT

j_gene: TRBJ1-5
d_gene: .
abundance: once
v_gene: TRBV5-5
len: 12
CDR3aa: CASSSQGQPQHF
CDR3nt: TGTGCCAGCAGCTCTCAGGGTCAGCCCCAGCATTTT

j_gene: TRBJ2-7
d_gene: TRBD1
abundance: .
v_gene: TRBV7-2
len: 14
CDR3aa: CASSLDRRIDEQYF
CDR3nt: TGTGCCAGCAGCTTGGACAGGCGGATCGACGAGCAGTACTTC

j_gene: TRBJ2-1
d_gene: .
abundance: .
v_gene: TRBV9
len: 15
CDR3aa: CASSQWSSDEDEQFF
CDR3nt: TGTGCCAGCAGCCAGTGGTCTAGCGACGAAGATGAGCAGTTCTTC

j_gene: TRBJ2-1
d_gene: TRBD2
abundance: .
v_gene: TRBV7-9
len: 17
CDR3aa: CASRPPAGVRSYNEQFF
CDR3nt: TGTGCCAGCAGACCCCCGGCGGGAGTCAGGTCCTACAATGAGCAGTTCTTC

j_gene: TRBJ2-1
d_gene: TRBD2
abundance: .
v_gene: TRBV4-2
len: 18
CDR3aa: CASSPGGMSSGGNWEQFF
CDR3nt: TGTGCCAGCAGCCCCGGAGGGATGTCTAGCGGGGGTAATTGGGAGCAGTTCTTC

j_gene: TRBJ1-6
d_gene: TRBD1
abundance: .
v_gene: TRBV11-2
len: 14
CDR3aa: CASLRGQGNSPLHF
CDR3nt: TGTGCCAGTCTTAGGGGGCAGGGTAATTCACCCCTCCACTTT

j_gene: TRBJ2-7
d_gene: TRBD2
abundance: .
v_gene: TRBV30
len: 12
CDR3aa: CACRGGTYEQYF
CDR3nt: TGTGCCTGTCGGGGGGGGACCTACGAGCAGTACTTC

j_gene: TRBJ2-3
d_gene: .
abundance: .
v_gene: TRBV10-1
len: 14
CDR3aa: CASSSSVNTDTQYF
CDR3nt: TGCGCCAGCAGTTCTAGCGTCAACACAGATACGCAGTATTTT

j_gene: TRBJ1-6
d_gene: .
abundance: .
v_gene: TRBV18
len: 12
CDR3aa: CASSSGDSPLHF
CDR3nt: TGTGCCAGCTCGTCGGGGGATTCACCCCTCCACTTT

j_gene: TRBJ2-3
d_gene: .
abundance: .
v_gene: TRBV27
len: 13
CDR3aa: CASSRDFGDTQYF
CDR3nt: TGTGCCAGCAGCCGGGACTTTGGGGATACGCAGTATTTT

j_gene: TRBJ1-1
d_gene: .
abundance: .
v_gene: TRBV5-1
len: 13
CDR3aa: CASSLGQFTEAFF
CDR3nt: TGCGCCAGCAGCTTGGGGCAGTTTACTGAAGCTTTCTTT

j_gene: TRBJ1-5
d_gene: .
abundance: once
v_gene: TRBV14
len: 14
CDR3aa: CASTTTDSNQPQHF
CDR3nt: TGTGCCAGCACTACCACAGACAGCAATCAGCCCCAGCATTTT

j_gene: TRBJ2-7
d_gene: TRBD2
abundance: .
v_gene: TRBV7-2
len: 16
CDR3aa: CASSLVGTSGKVEQYF
CDR3nt: TGTGCCAGCAGCTTAGTGGGGACTAGCGGGAAAGTGGAGCAGTACTTC

j_gene: TRBJ1-2
d_gene: TRBD1
abundance: .
v_gene: TRBV7-9
len: 13
CDR3aa: CASSSGTENGYTF
CDR3nt: TGTGCCAGCAGCTCCGGGACAGAAAATGGCTACACCTTC

j_gene: TRBJ2-7
d_gene: .
abundance: .
v_gene: TRBV4-1
len: 14
CDR3aa: CASSVLRGSYEQYF
CDR3nt: TGCGCCAGCAGCGTACTAAGGGGCTCCTACGAGCAGTACTTC

j_gene: TRBJ2-6
d_gene: TRBD1
abundance: .
v_gene: TRBV19
len: 16
CDR3aa: CASSVPGGTGANVLTF
CDR3nt: TGTGCCAGTAGTGTCCCAGGGGGCACTGGGGCCAACGTCCTGACTTTC

j_gene: TRBJ2-1
d_gene: TRBD1
abundance: .
v_gene: TRBV27
len: 16
CDR3aa: CASRTRGTGSYNEQFF
CDR3nt: TGTGCCAGCAGGACTCGCGGGACAGGGTCCTACAATGAGCAGTTCTTC

j_gene: TRBJ2-7
d_gene: TRBD1
abundance: .
v_gene: TRBV7-9
len: 15
CDR3aa: CASSFDRDLSYEQYF
CDR3nt: TGTGCCAGCAGCTTCGACAGGGACCTCTCCTACGAGCAGTACTTC

j_gene: TRBJ2-5
d_gene: TRBD2
abundance: .
v_gene: TRBV2
len: 14
CDR3aa: CASSQRGDQETQYF
CDR3nt: TGTGCCAGCAGCCAGCGGGGGGATCAAGAGACCCAGTACTTC

j_gene: TRBJ2-3
d_gene: TRBD2
abundance: .
v_gene: TRBV27
len: 13
CDR3aa: CASSLAGGRKQYF
CDR3nt: TGTGCCAGCAGTTTAGCGGGAGGGCGCAAGCAGTATTTT

j_gene: TRBJ1-1
d_gene: .
abundance: .
v_gene: TRBV7-9
len: 14
CDR3aa: CASSLVRGSTEAFF
CDR3nt: TGTGCCAGCAGCTTAGTGAGGGGGAGCACTGAAGCTTTCTTT

j_gene: TRBJ1-4
d_gene: .
abundance: few
v_gene: TRBV10-3
len: 13
CDR3aa: CAISERVGEKLFF
CDR3nt: TGTGCCATCAGTGAACGGGTGGGTGAAAAACTGTTTTTT